The entry that follows covers one TCR beta chain sequence. Data came from immunoSEQ multiplex PCR; TCRdb stores just in-frame clones and leaves some out. Of 450,000 to 600,000 clones listed, 79% are singletons. This entry belongs to a study of shared clonotypes between healthy human individuals. Germline CDR1 and CDR2: SEHNR and FQNEAQ (reference sequence). The V gene lost 5 bases and the J gene lost 7 bases, with 18 bases spanning the gap. The CDR3 contains 15 residues. The sequencing input was PBMCs. V gene TRBV7-9 combines with J gene TRBJ2-1; D perhaps matches TRBD1 (5 bases). The source is a middle-aged woman in good health. Some clones in this sample may be carry-over from other donors' samples. Here the CDR3 reads CASSTPVGVGNEQFF. CDR3 nucleotides: TGTGCCAGCAGCACCCCGGTAGGGGTGGGTAATGAGCAGTTCTTC.